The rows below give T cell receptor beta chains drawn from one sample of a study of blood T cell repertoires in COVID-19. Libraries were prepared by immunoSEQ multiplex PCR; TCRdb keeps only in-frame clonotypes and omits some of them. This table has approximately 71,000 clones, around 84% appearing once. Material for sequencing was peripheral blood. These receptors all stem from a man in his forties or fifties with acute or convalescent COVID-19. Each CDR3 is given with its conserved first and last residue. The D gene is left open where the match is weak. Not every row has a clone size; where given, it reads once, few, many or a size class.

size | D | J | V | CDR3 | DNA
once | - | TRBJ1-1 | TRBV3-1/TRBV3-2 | CASSQDSRGQSTEAFF | TGTGCCAGCAGCCAAGATAGTCGGGGACAATCCACTGAAGCTTTCTTT
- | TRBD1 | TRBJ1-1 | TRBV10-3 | CAISGQGSNTEAFF | TGTGCCATCAGCGGACAGGGCTCGAACACTGAAGCTTTCTTT
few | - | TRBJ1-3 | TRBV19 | CASSTYSGDPGNTIYF | TGTGCCAGTAGTACATATTCAGGGGACCCTGGAAACACCATATATTTT
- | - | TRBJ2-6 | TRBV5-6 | CASSFLGGSGANVLTF | TGTGCCAGCAGCTTCCTCGGGGGTTCTGGGGCCAACGTCCTGACTTTC
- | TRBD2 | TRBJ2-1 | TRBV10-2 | CASSRLAGDNEQFF | TGCGCCAGCAGTCGACTAGCGGGGGACAATGAGCAGTTCTTC
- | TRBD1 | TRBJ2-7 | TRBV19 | CARTGRSYEQYF | TGTGCCAGGACAGGGCGCTCCTACGAGCAGTACTTC
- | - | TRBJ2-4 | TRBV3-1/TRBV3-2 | CASSAHGRLENIQYF | TGTGCCAGCAGCGCACATGGGAGGCTGGAAAACATTCAGTACTTC
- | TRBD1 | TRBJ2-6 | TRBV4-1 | CASSPGTQSTGPRSGANVLTF | TGCGCCAGCAGCCCCGGAACCCAATCGACAGGGCCCCGCTCTGGGGCCAACGTCCTGACTTTC
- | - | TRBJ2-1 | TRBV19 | CASSIFRSSYNEQFF | TGTGCCAGTAGTATATTTAGGAGCTCCTACAATGAGCAGTTCTTC
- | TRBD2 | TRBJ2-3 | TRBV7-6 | CASSSTKRGGITDTQYF | TGTGCCAGCAGCTCCACGAAGCGGGGGGGTATCACAGATACGCAGTATTTT
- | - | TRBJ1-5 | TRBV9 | CASSVGGSNQPQHF | TGTGCCAGCAGCGTAGGCGGTAGCAATCAGCCCCAGCATTTT
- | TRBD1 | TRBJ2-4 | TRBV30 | CAWSVLGSGGKNIQYF | TGTGCCTGGAGTGTACTTGGGTCAGGGGGCAAAAACATTCAGTACTTC
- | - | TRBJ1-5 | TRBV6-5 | CASRPPSPGNQPQHF | TGTGCCAGCAGGCCTCCTTCTCCGGGCAATCAGCCCCAGCATTTT
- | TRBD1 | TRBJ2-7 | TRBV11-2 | CASRRTGLNYEQYF | TGTGCCAGCAGGAGGACAGGACTCAACTACGAGCAGTACTTC
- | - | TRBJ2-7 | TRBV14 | CASSQAFFGGGSSYEQYF | TGTGCCAGCAGCCAAGCTTTTTTTGGAGGGGGCAGCTCCTACGAGCAGTACTTC
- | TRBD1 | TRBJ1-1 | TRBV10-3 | CAISGGQLNTEAFF | TGTGCCATCAGTGGGGGACAGTTAAACACTGAAGCTTTCTTT
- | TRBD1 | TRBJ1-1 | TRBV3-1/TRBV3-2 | CASSQSVAGQGTEAFF | TGTGCCAGCAGCCAAAGTGTGGCGGGACAGGGGACTGAAGCTTTCTTT
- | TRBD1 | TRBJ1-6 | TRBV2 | CASGRTTGDNSPLHF | TGTGCCAGCGGACGGACGACAGGGGATAATTCACCCCTCCACTTT
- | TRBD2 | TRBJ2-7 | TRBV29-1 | CSVPGTSGSFPYEQYF | TGCAGCGTGCCGGGTACTAGCGGGAGTTTTCCCTACGAGCAGTACTTC
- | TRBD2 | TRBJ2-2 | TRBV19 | CASSPILAGGNTGELFF | TGTGCCAGTAGTCCAATTCTAGCGGGGGGGAACACCGGGGAGCTGTTTTTT
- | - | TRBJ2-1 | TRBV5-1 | CASSWRGTDNEQFF | TGCGCCAGCAGCTGGAGGGGGACAGACAATGAGCAGTTCTTC
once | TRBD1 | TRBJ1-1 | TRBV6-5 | CASSFNPGQGEAFF | TGTGCCAGCAGTTTCAATCCGGGACAGGGCGAAGCTTTCTTT
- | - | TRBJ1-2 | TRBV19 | CASSTGGSPHGYTF | TGTGCCAGTAGTACGGGGGGGAGCCCTCATGGCTACACCTTC
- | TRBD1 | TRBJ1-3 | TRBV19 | CARTPDRGLGNTIYF | TGTGCCAGGACCCCGGACAGGGGGCTAGGAAACACCATATATTTT
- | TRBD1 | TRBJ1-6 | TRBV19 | CASSISGGENSPLHF | TGTGCCAGTAGTATTTCAGGGGGCGAAAATTCACCCCTCCACTTT
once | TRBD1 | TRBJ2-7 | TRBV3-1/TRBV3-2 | CASSQGQGGLEQYF | TGTGCCAGCAGCCAAGGACAGGGCGGTCTCGAGCAGTACTTC
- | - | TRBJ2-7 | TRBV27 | CASSFDPSLDEQYF | TGTGCCAGCAGTTTTGATCCTAGCCTGGACGAGCAGTACTTC
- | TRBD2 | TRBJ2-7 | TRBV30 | CAWTSGTYEQYF | TGTGCCTGGACTAGCGGGACCTACGAGCAGTACTTC
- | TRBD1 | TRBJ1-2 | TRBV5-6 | CASSFGRGHGYTF | TGTGCCAGCAGCTTCGGGAGGGGGCATGGCTACACCTTC
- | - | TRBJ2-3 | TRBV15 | CATSRYGSTGDTQYF | TGTGCCACCAGCAGGTATGGCAGCACAGGAGATACGCAGTATTTT
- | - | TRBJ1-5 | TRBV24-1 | CATSDGTGHQPQHF | TGTGCCACCAGTGATGGTACAGGTCATCAGCCCCAGCATTTT